The 32 T cell receptor beta chains below come from one sample, sequenced in a study of blood T cells in healthy people across ages. PCR was performed a second time for roughly 6 to 12 cycles using a sample-barcoded 5' primer and a J-beta primer mix. Each CDR3 protein is one row after TCRdb ran MiXCR on the 5' RACE reads. The sample has hundreds of thousands of distinct CDR3 sequences, just over 55% seen once; the top ten hold under 30%. Sequencing was done on a sample of blood. The receptors were gathered from a man aged 40-49 years in good health.

The chain is built from TRBV5-1 and TRBJ2-7; 8 bases are shared with TRBD2. Trimming removed 6 bases from V and 4 bases from J; junction bases left unmatched: 3. Germline values: CDR1 SGHRS, CDR2 YFSETQ. The CDR3 is made up of 12 amino acids. CDR3 DNA: TGCGCCAGCACGGGGGGGGAGTACGAGCAGTACTTC. It is translated as CASTGGEYEQYF.

The V and J genes are TRBV4-2 and TRBJ2-1; 12 bases fit TRBD2. Germline V CDR1 and CDR2: LGHNA, YNFKEQ. The CDR3 runs 16 residues. With 4 bases clipped from V and 4 bases from J, the junction kept 5 bases outside the gene matches. The CDR3 here is CASSRDTSGRYNEQFF. CDR3 bases: TGTGCCAGCAGCCGAGACACTAGCGGGAGGTACAATGAGCAGTTCTTC.

The rearrangement links TRBV24-1 to TRBJ2-7, with TRBD1 matching 7 bases. The CDR3 spans 13 residues. J gave up 3 bases and V 2 bases, and 0 bases lay outside the gene matches. Germline loops: CDR1 KGHDR, CDR2 SFDVKD. The DNA for the CDR3 is TGTGCCACCAGTGATTGGGACAGCTACGAGCAGTACTTC. Amino acid sequence: CATSDWDSYEQYF.

In this sample, this clonotype turned up once. CDR3 residues: CASSSDRVHTF. The CDR3 DNA sequence: TGTGCCAGCAGTTCCGACAGGGTCCACACCTTC. The rearrangement joins TRBV12-3 or TRBV12-4 to TRBJ1-2, with TRBD1 matching over 7 bases. With V trimmed by 4 bases and J by 12 bases, 5 bases remained unmatched. The CDR3 loop spans 11 amino acids.

This clonotype was seen a handful of times. The rearrangement links TRBV25-1 to TRBJ2-1; 12 bases map to TRBD2. The CDR3 consists of 14 residues. Per the germline V gene, CDR1 is MGHDK and CDR2 is SYGVNS. Trimming at V came to 5 bases and at J to 9 bases, leaving 5 bases not matched to a gene. The CDR3 DNA follows: TGTGCCAGCAGTACACCGGGACTAGCGGGTGAGCAGTTCTTC. This codes for CASSTPGLAGEQFF.

The chain recombines TRBV7-2 with TRBJ2-4, with 7 positions matching TRBD1. The CDR3 sequence is 14 residues long. Germline V gene data show CDR1 as SGHTA and CDR2 as FQGNSA. V lost 4 bases, J lost 9 bases, and 9 bases stayed unmatched. The CDR3 bases are TGTGCCAGCAGCTCGAACAGGGACAGTTCCATTCAGTACTTC. Translating it yields CASSSNRDSSIQYF.

The rearrangement links TRBV9 to TRBJ1-1; the D is unclear. The V end was cut by 2 bases, the J end by 1 base, with 9 bases between. Germline V gene sequence: CDR1 SGDLS, CDR2 YYNGEE. This CDR3 is 14 amino acids long. The chain's CDR3 is CASSVPSQNTEAFF. The DNA for the CDR3 is TGTGCCAGCAGCGTCCCATCTCAGAACACTGAAGCTTTCTTT.

The rearrangement joins TRBV28 to TRBJ2-5, with 11 bases that match TRBD1. The last part of the DNA fits TRBJ2-7 better; the J call may be wrong. The V gene's germline CDR1 is MDHEN and CDR2 SYDVKM. The CDR3 extends over 15 amino acids. The DNA for the CDR3 is TGTGCCAGCAGTTTTTCAGGACAGGGGGCATACGAGCAGTACTTC. It translates to CASSFSGQGAYEQYF.

This clonotype was detected only a few times. The chain combines TRBV5-1 with TRBJ2-1, with D tentatively TRBD2 (6 bases). Trimming removed 4 bases from V and 6 bases from J, with 14 bases in between. The V gene's germline CDR1 is SGHRS and CDR2 YFSETQ. This CDR3 contains 14 residues. CDR3 sequence: CASSPGLRGNEQFF. The CDR3 nucleotides read TGCGCCAGCAGCCCGGGACTCCGGGGCAATGAGCAGTTCTTC.

The chain links TRBV27 to TRBJ2-7; 10 positions match TRBD2. The better agreement between TRBJ2-5 and the DNA end casts doubt on the J call. This CDR3 is built from 16 residues. The germline V gene encodes CDR1 MNHEY and CDR2 SMNVEV (reference sequence). Here the CDR3 reads CASSAWTSGRGETQYF. CDR3 nucleotides: TGTGCCAGCAGTGCATGGACTAGCGGACGTGGAGAGACCCAGTACTTC.

CDR3 region: CASSLMTGSSPLHF. CDR3 nucleotides: TGCGCCAGCAGCTTGATGACAGGGAGCTCACCCCTCCACTTT. This chain joins TRBV5-1 and TRBJ1-6, with 7 bases that match TRBD1. CDR1 and CDR2 (germline): SGHRS, YFSETQ. This CDR3 has 14 amino acids. The J segment lost 10 bases and the V segment lost 1 base, leaving 5 bases of the junction unmatched.

The V and J genes are TRBV20-1 and TRBJ2-1, with D tentatively TRBD1 (6 bases). CDR3 length equals 15 residues. Trimming left V 6 bases short and J 0 bases short, with 15 bases between. Germline V gene lookup returns CDR1 DFQATT and CDR2 SNEGSKA (reference sequence). CDR3 nucleotide sequence: TGCAGTGCCAAGAAACAGGGTAGCTCCTACAATGAGCAGTTCTTC. Amino acid sequence: CSAKKQGSSYNEQFF.

The chain combines TRBV2 with TRBJ1-5, with TRBD1 as a possible D gene (5 bases). Germline CDR1 and CDR2: SNHLY and FYNNEI. This CDR3 has 15 residues. The ends were cut back, 2 bases at V and 0 bases at J, with 8 bases in the middle. The CDR3 DNA reads as TGTGCCAGCAGTGAATGGGGCTATAGCAATCAGCCCCAGCATTTT. This codes for CASSEWGYSNQPQHF.

This clonotype has more than one count but fewer than ten. The V call is TRBV6-4, the J call TRBJ1-2; tentatively, D is TRBD1 (5 bases). The CDR3 loop spans 16 amino acids. Germline CDR1 and CDR2: MRHNA and SNTAGT. V was clipped by 11 bases and J by 4 bases, with 26 bases between them. The CDR3 is CAGRKNGGDGGYGYTF. The DNA for the CDR3 is TGTGCCGGGCGAAAAAACGGGGGGGACGGAGGCTATGGCTACACCTTC.

The V call is TRBV2, the J call TRBJ1-1, with D perhaps matching TRBD1 (5 bases). Germline assignment: CDR1 SNHLY and CDR2 FYNNEI. V lost 0 bases and J lost 5, with 10 bases in between. The CDR3 has 14 residues. The CDR3, as DNA: TGTGCCAGCAGTGAAGCGGACAAGGTTACTGAAGCTTTCTTT. It codes for CASSEADKVTEAFF.

The CDR3 DNA follows: TGCAGCGTCGCCGGGACAGAGGAAAATGAGCAGTTCTTC. Its translation: CSVAGTEENEQFF. The chain carries TRBV29-1 and TRBJ2-1; 7 bases agree with TRBD1. The CDR3 is 13 amino acids. Germline values: CDR1 SQVTM, CDR2 ANQGSEA. The V and J ends lost 6 bases and 7 bases, in that order; junction bases with no gene match: 9.

The rearrangement joins TRBV18 to TRBJ1-5, with 8 bases aligning to TRBD1. V shed 4 bases, J shed 5 bases, and the junction held 4 bases outside the gene matches. Germline CDR1 and CDR2: KGHSH and LQKENI. The CDR3 runs to 14 residues. For the CDR3, the DNA is TGTGCCAGCTCACGACAGGGGTCAGATCAGCCCCAGCATTTT. It encodes CASSRQGSDQPQHF.

This clonotype was seen many times. The chain joins TRBV20-1 to TRBJ2-3; possible D gene TRBD2, 5 bases. Germline CDR1 and CDR2: DFQATT and SNEGSKA (reference sequence). The CDR3 contains 15 residues. V shed 6 bases and J shed 2 bases, with 18 bases lying between them. The CDR3 DNA is TGCAGTGCCCCACTCCGCGGGTCATCCACAGATACGCAGTATTTT. Amino acid sequence: CSAPLRGSSTDTQYF.

The chain joins TRBV12-3 or TRBV12-4 to TRBJ2-1; 9 nucleotides agree with TRBD2. This CDR3 has 15 residues. J was trimmed by 7 bases and V by 7 bases; bases with no gene match: 11. The CDR3 DNA reads TGTGCCAGCATTCTTAGCGGGGGCCCATTGAATGAGCAGTTCTTC. Its protein is CASILSGGPLNEQFF.

The table lists this clonotype with a count of one. The chain combines TRBV6-2 or TRBV6-3 with TRBJ1-2, with D perhaps TRBD1 (5 bases). Germline CDR1 reads MNHEY; CDR2 reads SVGEGT. The CDR3 covers 13 residues. Trimming removed 4 bases from V and 4 bases from J, with 10 bases in between. CDR3 bases: TGTGCCAGCAGTTGGAAGGGGTTCTATGGCTACACCTTC. Amino acids: CASSWKGFYGYTF.

There are a few counts of this clonotype. V is TRBV20-1 and J is TRBJ1-2, with a possible D match to TRBD1 (6 bases). There are 14 residues in the CDR3. Germline V gives CDR1 DFQATT, CDR2 SNEGSKA (reference sequence). V gave up 2 bases and J gave up 4 bases, with 14 bases separating them. CDR3 in amino acids: CSARNLDSSYGYTF. For the CDR3, the DNA is TGCAGTGCTAGAAACTTGGACAGCAGCTATGGCTACACCTTC.

The chain uses TRBV20-1 and TRBJ2-5; 9 bases map to TRBD2. The CDR3 length is 16 residues. With V trimmed by 0 bases and J by 6 bases, 11 bases remained unmatched. CDR1 and CDR2 from the germline V gene are DFQATT and SNEGSKA (reference sequence). The CDR3 region is CSARDSGLAGMQTQYF. The CDR3 DNA follows: TGCAGTGCTAGAGATAGCGGTCTAGCGGGGATGCAGACCCAGTACTTC.

The rearrangement uses TRBV20-1 and TRBJ2-4, with TRBD1 identical over 8 bases. The CDR3 is 16 amino acids. J lost 3 bases, V lost 0 bases, and 7 bases had no gene match. Germline CDR1 reads DFQATT; CDR2 reads SNEGSKA (reference sequence). The CDR3 loop reads CSARESTGAVKNIQYF. The CDR3, as DNA: TGCAGTGCTAGAGAGTCGACAGGGGCCGTCAAAAACATTCAGTACTTC.

The chain combines TRBV11-3 with TRBJ2-7; no reliable D call. Per germline, CDR1 SGHNT and CDR2 YENEEA. This CDR3 comprises 12 residues. V was cut by 5 bases and J by 3 bases, with 8 bases left in between. CDR3 sequence: CASSDLGYEQYF. The CDR3 DNA follows: TGTGCCAGCAGCGACCTAGGCTACGAGCAGTACTTC.

The V and J genes are TRBV28 and TRBJ2-3; D possibly matches TRBD1 or TRBD2 (5 bases each). The CDR3 is 16 amino acids. Germline V CDR1 and CDR2: MDHEN, SYDVKM. V was pared by 2 bases and J by 2 bases, with 14 bases between. The CDR3 region is CASSLGGPPYTDTQYF. In DNA form, the CDR3 reads TGTGCCAGCAGTTTAGGGGGTCCTCCGTACACAGATACGCAGTATTTT.

This clonotype has just one count. The chain links TRBV29-1 to TRBJ2-5; 11 bases are a match to TRBD1. CDR1 and CDR2 (germline): SQVTM, ANQGSEA. Germline trimming cut 0 bases from V and 5 bases from J; bases unmatched to any gene: 5. This CDR3 is 15 amino acids long. This chain's CDR3 is CSVEDMDRGRETQYF. The CDR3, as DNA: TGCAGCGTTGAAGATATGGACAGGGGGCGGGAGACCCAGTACTTC.

The chain joins TRBV12-3 or TRBV12-4 to TRBJ2-5; 7 bases are a match to TRBD2. The CDR3 contains 15 residues. Trimming took 6 bases from V and 2 from J; bases not matched to a gene: 9. The CDR3 spells CASRTGTTIQETQYF. CDR3 sequence (DNA): TGTGCCAGCAGGACCGGGACTACCATTCAAGAGACCCAGTACTTC.

This chain uses TRBV12-3 or TRBV12-4 with TRBJ2-5, with 10 bases aligning to TRBD1. Matching the DNA end better, TRBJ2-7 makes the J call doubtful. CDR3 length: 16 residues. DNA of the CDR3: TGTGCCAGCAGTTTAGTGGGACAGGGGACCCTCTACGAGCAGTACTTC. Its protein is CASSLVGQGTLYEQYF.

The chain couples TRBV29-1 to TRBJ2-7; possibly TRBD2 for D (5 bases). V was trimmed by 4 bases and J by 2 bases, leaving 15 bases between them. The CDR3 spans 14 residues. Germline assignment: CDR1 SQVTM and CDR2 ANQGSEA. The CDR3 DNA reads TGCAGCGTTGTGGAGGCGCTCAGCACCTACGAGCAGTACTTC. Encoded protein: CSVVEALSTYEQYF.

This clonotype was seen only a few times. The J gene is TRBJ1-2, the V gene TRBV5-1, with D unclear. The CDR3 contains 18 residues. Deletions cut 4 bases from V and 2 bases from J, with 24 bases between. CDR1 SGHRS and CDR2 YFSETQ come from the germline V gene. The CDR3, as DNA: TGCGCCAGCAGCCCCGTGAATGCCAGCCGGCGGCTAAACTATGGCTACACCTTC. It encodes CASSPVNASRRLNYGYTF.

The rearrangement links TRBV28 to TRBJ2-2, with TRBD1 matching 9 bases. The ends lost 5 bases at V and 5 bases at J; junction bases unmatched: 15. CDR1 and CDR2 (germline): MDHEN, SYDVKM. The length of the CDR3 is 18 residues. This CDR3 reads CASSPSDRGVRWTGELFF. CDR3 bases: TGTGCCAGCAGTCCTTCGGACAGGGGAGTAAGGTGGACCGGGGAGCTGTTTTTT. The variable domain in full, completed from reference TRBV28 and TRBJ2-2, reads DVKVTQSSRYLVKRTGEKVFLECVQDMDHENMFWYRQDPGLGLRLIYFSYDVKMKEKGDIPEGYSVSREKKERFSLILESASTNQTSMYLCASSPSDRGVRWTGELFFGEGSRLTVL.

The DNA of the CDR3 is TGCAGTGCTGAGGGACAGCCCAACAATGAGCAGTACTTC. Translated: CSAEGQPNNEQYF. The chain uses TRBV20-1 and TRBJ2-7; TRBD1 agrees at 7 bases. CDR3 size: 13 residues. After removal of 5 bases from V and 7 bases from J, the junction contained 11 bases not matched to a gene. Germline V CDR1 and CDR2: DFQATT, SNEGSKA (reference sequence).